Listed below are T cell receptor beta chains from one sample, sequenced in a study of beta chain features in type 1 diabetes. The protocol was immunoSEQ multiplex PCR, while the TCRdb copy is restricted to in-frame clones and leaves out a portion. The repertoire holds about 150,000 clones, nearly 50% seen once, with under 0.45% in the top ten. What was sequenced was Tregs from blood. Receptors originate from a man aged 18 to 30 in good health. Each CDR3 is given with its conserved first and last residue. The D gene is left open where the match is weak. Expanded clones are given a class, and other clones once, few, many or no size at all.

D gene	clone size	V gene	J gene	CDR3 DNA	CDR3 protein
TRBD2	few	TRBV7-3	TRBJ2-1	TGTGCCAGCAGCTTAAATCTACTAGCGGGGGGGAATGAGCAGTTCTTC	CASSLNLLAGGNEQFF
TRBD2	-	TRBV9	TRBJ2-7	TGTGCCAGCAGCGTAGGGCTAGCGGGCGGTTACGAGCAGTACTTC	CASSVGLAGGYEQYF
TRBD1	few	TRBV5-6	TRBJ1-5	TGTGCCAGCAGCCCGACAGGGGGCCAGCCCCAGCATTTT	CASSPTGGQPQHF
-	few	TRBV30	TRBJ1-4	TGTGCCTGGAGCGGTCGCCCCCTGGAAAAACTGTTTTTT	CAWSGRPLEKLFF
TRBD1	-	TRBV5-1	TRBJ1-1	TGCGCCAGCACGAGACAGGGAGTAATGAACACTGAAGCTTTCTTT	CASTRQGVMNTEAFF
TRBD1	-	TRBV10-3	TRBJ1-2	TGTGCCGTCGGGGACAGGCCTAACTATGGCTACACCTTC	CAVGDRPNYGYTF
TRBD2	few	TRBV6-5	TRBJ2-1	TGTGCCAGCAGGTTTACTAGCGGAGGGAGAAATGAGCAGTTCTTC	CASRFTSGGRNEQFF
TRBD1	-	TRBV28	TRBJ2-2	TGTGCCAGCAGGGGGACTTTGGGACAGGCGAACACCGGGGAGCTGTTTTTT	CASRGTLGQANTGELFF
TRBD1	-	TRBV5-4	TRBJ1-4	TGTGCCAGCAGCACGGGACAGGGGTTTGAAAAACTGTTTTTT	CASSTGQGFEKLFF
TRBD2	-	TRBV7-6	TRBJ2-1	TGTGCCAGCAGCTTAGGAGGCGGGAGCGTGAGCTCCTACAATGAGCAGTTCTTC	CASSLGGGSVSSYNEQFF
TRBD1	-	TRBV29-1	TRBJ1-1	TGCAGCGCCCATCGGACAGGGAACACTGAAGCTTTCTTT	CSAHRTGNTEAFF
-	-	TRBV28	TRBJ2-7	TGTGCCAGCCAACGGATAGCGGCGAGCTCCTACGAGCAGTACTTC	CASQRIAASSYEQYF
-	-	TRBV7-3	TRBJ2-2	TGTGCCAGCAGTCCCGCAGGATTGAACACCGGGGAGCTGTTTTTT	CASSPAGLNTGELFF
-	-	TRBV6-6	TRBJ1-1	TGTGCCAGCAGTTACGGAGACACTGAAGCTTTCTTT	CASSYGDTEAFF
-	few	TRBV6-6	TRBJ2-7	TGTGCCAGCACAAACACGGACATCTACGAGCAGTACTTC	CASTNTDIYEQYF
-	-	TRBV6-5	TRBJ2-7	TGTGCCAGCAGCCGGGGGAGATACGAGCAGTACTTC	CASSRGRYEQYF
-	few	TRBV29-1	TRBJ2-7	TGCAGCGTTGAACTCCAGGGGTTCCCCTACGAGCAGTACTTC	CSVELQGFPYEQYF
TRBD2	-	TRBV18	TRBJ2-3	TGTGCCAGCTCACCAGGGACTAGCAGAGATACGCAGTATTTT	CASSPGTSRDTQYF
-	-	TRBV14	TRBJ2-1	TGTGCCAGCAGCCAGGAGGGTAGACTAGGGTCTTATGAGCAGTTCTTC	CASSQEGRLGSYEQFF
-	once	TRBV5-4	TRBJ2-7	TGTGCCAGCAGCTTGTCCGGGAGCTTGTACGAGCAGTACTTC	CASSLSGSLYEQYF
TRBD1	-	TRBV5-1	TRBJ2-1	TGCGCCACCCGACAACAGGGGTCAACCTACAATGAGCAGTTCTTC	CATRQQGSTYNEQFF
TRBD1	-	TRBV7-9	TRBJ1-5	TGTGCCAGCAGCTTAGCGTCGGGACAGCTAAATCAGCCCCAGCATTTT	CASSLASGQLNQPQHF
-	-	TRBV7-3	TRBJ2-2	TGTGCCAGCAGCCTCACCCCTCTGGCCGTTACGAACACCGGGGAGCTGTTTTTT	CASSLTPLAVTNTGELFF
TRBD1	-	TRBV5-6	TRBJ1-1	TGTGCCAGCAGCTTAGGCCGACAGGGGACTGAAGCTTTCTTT	CASSLGRQGTEAFF
TRBD1	-	TRBV27	TRBJ1-2	TGTGCCAGCAGTCCCAATACTCCGGGACAGGGGAAATATGGCTACACCTTC	CASSPNTPGQGKYGYTF
-	-	TRBV9	TRBJ2-1	TGTGCCAGCAGCGTAGGGCGTTGGGACTCGAGATACAATGAGCAGTTCTTC	CASSVGRWDSRYNEQFF
TRBD2	-	TRBV4-2	TRBJ2-1	TGTGCCAGCAGCCCTAGCGGGAGCAATGAGCAGTTCTTC	CASSPSGSNEQFF
TRBD2	-	TRBV30	TRBJ2-5	TGTGCCTGGGCTCACGGGACTAGGCGAGAGACCCAGTACTTC	CAWAHGTRRETQYF
-	few	TRBV5-4	TRBJ1-3	TGTGCCAGCAGCTTGGGTCCGGGGAAAACTGGAAACACCATATATTTT	CASSLGPGKTGNTIYF
TRBD2	-	TRBV7-3	TRBJ2-1	TGTGCCAGCAGCCGTGCCACTTTGACTAGCGGGAGTACAAAATCCTCGGGCAATGAGCAGTTCTTC	CASSRATLTSGSTKSSGNEQFF
TRBD1	-	TRBV5-6	TRBJ1-5	TGTGCCAGCAGCCCACCGGGGGACAGAAATCAGCCCCAGCATTTT	CASSPPGDRNQPQHF
-	-	TRBV5-1	TRBJ1-1	TGCGCCAGCAGCTTGGGGGTAGGAGGCACTGAAGCTTTCTTT	CASSLGVGGTEAFF
TRBD1	few	TRBV7-3	TRBJ1-2	TGTGCCAGCAGCTCCCCGGACAGGGGAGAATATGGCTACACCTTC	CASSSPDRGEYGYTF
TRBD1	few	TRBV7-9	TRBJ1-4	TGTGCCAGCAGCCCCGGACAGGGGGGCGATTGGGAAAAACTGTTTTTT	CASSPGQGGDWEKLFF
TRBD2	-	TRBV2	TRBJ2-7	TGTGCCAGCAGGGCGGGAGGGCCTCTCTACGAGCAGTACTTC	CASRAGGPLYEQYF
-	-	TRBV9	TRBJ2-7	TGTGCCAGCAGTATGTTAACAGTCTCGTCTGAGCAGTACTTC	CASSMLTVSSEQYF
-	-	TRBV5-1	TRBJ1-1	TGCGCCAGCAGCTTGGGTCAGATCGCTTTCTTT	CASSLGQIAFF
-	-	TRBV30	TRBJ2-7	TGTGCCTGGACCCACTGGGCAGGGCCCTCCTACGAGCAGTACTTC	CAWTHWAGPSYEQYF
TRBD2	-	TRBV7-2	TRBJ2-1	TGTGCCAGCACCTCCCAGGCGGCGGGAGGAATTAATGAGCAGTTCTTC	CASTSQAAGGINEQFF
TRBD1	-	TRBV7-9	TRBJ1-2	TGTGCCAGCAGCTTACCGGGGACAGGGCTCTATGGCTACACCTTC	CASSLPGTGLYGYTF
-	few	TRBV7-9	TRBJ2-3	TGTGCCAGCAGCTCTAACACAGATACGCAGTATTTT	CASSSNTDTQYF